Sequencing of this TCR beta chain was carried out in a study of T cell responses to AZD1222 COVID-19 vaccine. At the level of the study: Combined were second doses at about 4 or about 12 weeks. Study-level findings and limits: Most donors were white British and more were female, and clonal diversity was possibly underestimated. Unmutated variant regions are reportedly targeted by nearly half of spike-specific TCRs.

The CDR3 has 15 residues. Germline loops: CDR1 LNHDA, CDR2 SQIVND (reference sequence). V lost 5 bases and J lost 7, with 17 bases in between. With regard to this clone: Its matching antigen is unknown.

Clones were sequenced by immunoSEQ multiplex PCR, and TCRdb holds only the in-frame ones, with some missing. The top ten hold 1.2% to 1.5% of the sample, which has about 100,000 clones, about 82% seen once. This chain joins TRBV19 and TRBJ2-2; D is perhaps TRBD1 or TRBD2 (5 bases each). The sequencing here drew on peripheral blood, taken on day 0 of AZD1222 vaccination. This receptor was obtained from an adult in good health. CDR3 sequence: CASSPWPGLGGELFF. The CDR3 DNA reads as TGTGCCAGTAGTCCCTGGCCGGGGCTGGGCGGGGAGCTGTTTTTT.